The sequence of this T cell receptor beta chain was determined in a study of spatial heterogeneity in lung cancer. V shed 4 bases, J shed 2 bases, and the junction held 14 bases outside the gene matches. This CDR3 spans 18 amino acids. Germline lookup yields CDR1 LGHDT and CDR2 YNNKEL (reference sequence). Individually, TCR cDNA molecules were each labelled with a unique molecular identifier. A single record per CDR3 protein comes from TCRdb applying MiXCR to the 5' RACE reads. This table has under 7,500 distinct CDR3 sequences, around 7% appearing once. By share of the sample, this clonotype is large. Documented time point: sample taken at primary tumor resection. The cohort: 70 to 85 early-stage, untreated non-small cell lung cancer patients. The input material, whole RNA from tumor, nontumor lung or frozen PBMC, was sequenced unsorted.

The V and J genes are TRBV3-1 and TRBJ2-5, with 9 nucleotides matching TRBD1. This specimen was PBMCs, taken at surgery. The sequence derives from a male donor with early-stage non-small cell lung cancer. The CDR3 sequence: CASSPYRTVTGGQETQYF. In DNA, the CDR3 is TGTGCCAGCAGCCCCTACCGCACCGTGACAGGGGGACAAGAGACCCAGTACTTC.